Listed here is a single T cell receptor beta chain. This clone has ten or more counts. Its antigen has not been determined. Within one base of it there is no much larger clone, and no base qualities were kept. This sample is part of a study of blood T cell repertoires in COVID-19 (dated by TCRdb to 2019 to 2021). Study-level background: The collaborator samples originated in the United States, Italy and Spain and spanned the acute and convalescent phases of COVID-19. The material from the prospective study consisted of cDNA or gDNA derived from T cells, B-cell-depleted T cells, or PBMCs. The dataset comprised deeply sampled blood TCRbeta repertoires from subjects exposed to, actively infected with, or recovered from COVID-19. A freely available public database, intended as a resource for researchers studying the immune response to SARS-CoV-2, is where the repertoires were released. Samples were obtained from the ongoing ImmuneRACE study (first 160 participants) and from about 1,300 subjects provided by 6 global collaborators. Nearly every sample came with metadata listing a de-identified subject ID, COVID-19 status, age in years and sex. HLA class I and class II types, where available, came from metadata supplied by the sample provider rather than from assay-based typing. Broad study findings and their caveats: How much clinical and demographic metadata was included differed by source and by participant, and the metadata was provided uncurated.

TCRbeta CDR3 regions were amplified from genomic DNA by means of the immunoSEQ Assay, a bias-controlled multiplex PCR. From the authors' description of their analysis: Within the assay, amplification of reference gene primers was used to estimate how many nucleated cells each sample contained. To quantify the absolute abundance of each unique TCRbeta CDR3 rearrangement, sequence reads were collapsed and filtered. Productive Simpson clonality was computed per sample as the square root of Simpson's diversity index over productive rearrangements. Sourced from immuneACCESS, this table was stored by TCRdb with only in-frame sequences that have V and J called. A share of the clones is absent; for the studies checked, an unresolved V gene accounts for under half, and the remainder has no known explanation. That table gives V, J and clone size, and the DNA gave D and trimming. In all, the sample holds 250,000 to 300,000 clones, and 75% to 90% of those were seen once. The ten biggest clones cover 8.8% of the sample.

Enrolling through a virtual design, the prospective study's participants ranged in age from roughly 18 to 95 years and lived across more than 20 United States geographic areas. Cohort assignment in the prospective study relied on participant-reported clinical history from a screening survey and a study questionnaire. ImmuneRACE Cohort 3 recovered participants were defined by two consecutive negative NP/OP PCR tests, healthcare professional clearance, or symptom resolution. Mobile phlebotomists in the prospective study collected whole blood, serum and a nasopharyngeal or oropharyngeal swab from every participant. Participants in the prospective study had the option to provide additional blood draws and questionnaires over a roughly two-month period. Before DNA extraction, blood samples from the prospective study were shipped at room temperature or frozen. What was sequenced was PBMCs or T cells enriched from blood (not recorded which). The TCR originated in a man in his forties who had recovered from COVID-19.

CDR3 loop: CASSVAGGTDTQYF. The DNA is TGTGCCAGCAGTGTAGCGGGAGGCACAGATACGCAGTATTTT. The sequence is built from TRBV6-4 and TRBJ2-3; TRBD2 matches 9 bases in the middle. The CDR3, from cysteine to phenylalanine, totals 14 residues. Only CDR3 DNA remains: 42 bases, in frame from the first base. Clipping removes 4 bases from V and 1 base from J, with 0 as the unmatched junction base count. CDR1 MRHNA and CDR2 SNTAGT were looked up in the germline V gene.